A single sample gave rise to the 7 T cell receptor beta chains below, sequenced in a study of glioma-infiltrating T cells (dated by TCRdb to the mid-2010s). The run used an Illumina MiSeq. The iRepertoire nested amplicon-rescue multiplex PCR (arm-PCR) platform was used to amplify TCR alpha and beta CDR3 regions from RNA. TCRdb took the public reads, trimmed them with fastp at Q25, ran MiXCR for clone calling and kept in-frame beta chains. Duplicate CDR3 protein sequences are folded into a single record with the most common DNA and genes. The sample profile shows about 3,200 distinct CDR3 sequences; more than 40% of them were found once. Clones ranked in the top ten supply approximately 52% of the sample. Sequenced input: glioma tissue, nonneoplastic brain tissue, or PBMCs (not recorded which). The source is a human donor with low-grade glioma or glioblastoma, undergoing nonglioma brain surgery, or in good health (not recorded which).

By sample share, this clonotype is medium-sized (0.01 to 0.1%). The J gene is TRBJ1-5, the V gene TRBV6-1, with TRBD1 identical over 8 bases. This CDR3 region has 14 residues. From germline, CDR1 is MNHNS and CDR2 SASEGT. V gave up 6 bases and J gave up 3 bases; unmatched junction bases: 4. The CDR3 region has the DNA TGTGCCAGCAGCCAGGGGGCGACCAATCAGCCCCAGCATTTT. This codes for CASSQGATNQPQHF.

Remarks on this clonotype: A much larger clonotype is one base distant, so this may be a read error. The V gene is TRBV4-1, the J gene TRBJ2-3; D is tentatively TRBD1 or TRBD2 (5 bases each). The V and J ends lost 4 bases and 2 bases respectively, with 10 bases between them. The CDR3 sequence is 14 residues long. CDR1 and CDR2 (germline): MGHRA, YSYEKL. The CDR3 region has the DNA TGCGCCAGCAGCCGGGGGTTCACCACAGATACGCAGTATTTT. Translating it yields CASSRGFTTDTQYF.

This chain links TRBV10-2 with TRBJ2-7, with D uncertain. The CDR3 is 12 amino acids. Germline CDR1 WSHSY, CDR2 SAAADI. The chain's CDR3 is CSISFWVYEQYF. CDR3 bases: TGCTCCATCAGTTTTTGGGTCTACGAGCAGTACTTC.

This clonotype has a single count. The V gene is TRBV27, the J gene TRBJ1-1, with D maybe TRBD1 (6 bases). Germline lookup yields CDR1 MNHEY and CDR2 SMNVEV (reference sequence). The CDR3 is made up of 12 amino acids. The CDR3 DNA reads TGTGATAGCTGGCAGGGGCCCGCTGAAGCTTTCTTT. It codes for CDSWQGPAEAFF.

V gene TRBV11-2 combines with J gene TRBJ1-2; TRBD1 might be the D (5 bases). Germline CDR1 and CDR2: SGHAT and FQNNGV. The CDR3 is 12 amino acids. V lost 6 bases and J 7 bases, leaving 12 bases between the germline ends. The chain's CDR3 is CASSFLGGGYTF. The CDR3 bases are TGTGCCAGCAGTTTTTTGGGGGGTGGCTACACCTTC. Drawing the rest from reference TRBV11-2 and TRBJ1-2, the complete variable domain is EAGVAQSPRYKIIEKRQSVAFWCNPISGHATLYWYQQILGQGPKLLIQFQNNGVVDDSQLPKDRFSAERLKGVDSTLKIQPAKLEDSAVYLCASSFLGGGYTFGSGTRLTVV.

By its share, this clonotype is medium-sized. V is TRBV6-6 and J is TRBJ2-7; unclear D gene. V lost 0 bases and J lost 3, with 9 bases in between. Germline CDR1 reads MNHNY; CDR2 reads SVGAGI (reference sequence). This CDR3 spans 14 amino acids. CDR3 in DNA: TGTGCCAGCAGTTACTCGAACAGAAACTACGAGCAGTACTTC. Its protein is CASSYSNRNYEQYF.

This chain uses TRBV6-6 with TRBJ1-2; TRBD1 aligns across 12 bases. The CDR3 consists of 17 residues. V was clipped by 8 bases and J by 4 bases; unmatched bases: 14. The germline gives CDR1 MNHNY, CDR2 SVGAGI (reference sequence). The CDR3 is CASRTTGTGGEGYGYTF. The CDR3 DNA sequence: TGTGCCAGCCGCACCACAGGGACAGGGGGCGAGGGCTATGGCTACACCTTC.